This T cell receptor (beta chain) was found in a study of cytomegalovirus exposure and HLA in healthy donors. Primers included in the PCR were 60 Vbeta and 13 Jbeta primers. Per the authors' pipeline: Among the unique TCR beta chains that a later analysis counted, about 86 million in all, 9.5 million to 11 million were shared. Produced via immunoSEQ multiplex PCR; TCRdb's table is partial and in-frame only. V and J calls and clone size are copied from that table; D and trimming were computed from the DNA. The profile shows about 130,000 clones, roughly 84% of them singletons. This clone was counted only a few times. The source is a boy under 18 in good health and CMV-seronegative. The material sequenced was PBMCs.

The CDR3 DNA is TGTGCCAGTAGCAGGGGTCAGCCCCAGCATTTT. Protein: CASSRGQPQHF. The V and J genes are TRBV19 and TRBJ1-5; maybe TRBD1 (6 bases). CDR1 LNHDA and CDR2 SQIVND come from the germline V gene (reference sequence). Trimming removed 6 bases at V and 6 bases at J, with 6 bases between. The CDR3 length is 11 residues. The entire variable domain, with the rest obtained from reference TRBV19 and TRBJ1-5, is as follows: DGGITQSPKYLFRKEGQNVTLSCEQNLNHDAMYWYRQDPGQGLRLIYYSQIVNDFQKGDIAEGYSVSREKKESFPLTVTSAQKNPTAFYLCASSRGQPQHFGDGTRLSIL.